This T cell receptor beta chain was sequenced during a study of T cell repertoires in cytomegalovirus infection. Whole-study context: Public TCR beta signature analysis indicated the presence of both CMV infection and matching HLA type. Overall study results and limits: HLA-C-restricted CMV-specific TCR beta clonotypes were dominant in the ex vivo response. Cumulative public TCR beta family frequency identified carriers of CMV plus the relevant HLA.

Trimming shortened V by 2 bases and J by 6 bases, and 17 bases separated the two germline ends. The CDR3 runs to 15 residues. Germline CDR1 and CDR2: MNHEY and SMNVEV (reference sequence). Turning to this clonotype: The antigen is not known.

MiXCR, run by TCRdb on the reads, gives a single entry per CDR3 protein. The sample shows about 490,000 distinct CDR3 sequences, about 15% of them seen only once. The rearrangement joins TRBV27 to TRBJ2-7, with no clear D. Sequencing was performed on CD8+ T cells from PBMCs. The sequence was collected from a human donor in good health (CMV status not recorded). Some clones in this sample may be carry-over from other donors' samples. CDR3 region: CASSLTPGSRSEQYF. CDR3 coding DNA: TGTGCCAGCAGTTTAACCCCCGGGTCCCGCTCCGAGCAGTACTTC.